The 20 T cell receptor beta chains below were found in one sample sequenced in a study of OX40 agonist ivuxolimab in advanced cancers. Assay used: immunoSEQ multiplex PCR; TCRdb lists only in-frame clones, some missing. The sample contains tens of thousands of clones, around 87% of which appear only once. The material was CD4+ or CD8+ T cells sorted from blood, obtained in a trial of the OX40 agonist ivuxolimab. These receptors were collected from an adult with an advanced solid tumor such as melanoma, head and neck, liver or kidney cancer.

This chain connects TRBV4-2 to TRBJ2-1; D possibly corresponds to TRBD2 (5 bases). This CDR3 spans 17 amino acids. V was pared by 4 bases and J by 9 bases, with 25 bases between. Germline lookup yields CDR1 LGHNA and CDR2 YNFKEQ. The chain's CDR3 is CASSLNPGIAREGEQFF. The CDR3 DNA follows: TGTGCCAGCAGCCTGAACCCCGGGATAGCACGAGAAGGTGAGCAGTTCTTC.

This clone was counted once. The V and J genes are TRBV19 and TRBJ2-1, with 9 bases that match TRBD2. Germline lookup yields CDR1 LNHDA and CDR2 SQIVND (reference sequence). The CDR3 is 13 amino acids. Trimming cost V 7 bases and J 5 bases; bases outside gene matches: 3. CDR3 sequence: CASTPSGDNEQFF. The CDR3 DNA sequence: TGTGCCAGTACCCCTAGCGGGGACAATGAGCAGTTCTTC. Full variable domain (missing parts from reference TRBV19 and TRBJ2-1): DGGITQSPKYLFRKEGQNVTLSCEQNLNHDAMYWYRQDPGQGLRLIYYSQIVNDFQKGDIAEGYSVSREKKESFPLTVTSAQKNPTAFYLCASTPSGDNEQFFGPGTRLTVL.

CDR3 region: CASSLGTVSNQPQHF. As DNA, the CDR3 is TGTGCCAGCAGCTTGGGGACGGTTAGCAATCAGCCCCAGCATTTT. V is TRBV7-8 and J is TRBJ1-5; D is possibly TRBD1 (5 bases). Germline V gene lookup returns CDR1 SGHVS and CDR2 FQNEAQ. Deletions cut 3 bases from V and 0 bases from J, with 9 bases between. The length of the CDR3 is 15 residues.

CDR3 in amino acids: CSVRGQGSLATNEKLFF. CDR3 bases: TGCAGCGTCAGGGGACAGGGAAGCCTTGCAACTAATGAAAAACTGTTTTTT. This chain links TRBV29-1 with TRBJ1-4; 9 bases agree with TRBD1. Per germline, CDR1 SQVTM and CDR2 ANQGSEA. The CDR3 loop spans 17 amino acids. V lost 6 bases and J lost 0; bases outside the gene matches: 11.

This clone came up once. The rearrangement uses TRBV7-3 and TRBJ1-3; D not resolved. Trimming left V 2 bases short and J 0 bases short, with 11 bases between. Per germline, CDR1 SGHTA and CDR2 FQGTGA. The CDR3 contains 16 residues. CDR3 residues: CASSLAGPLSGNTIYF. The CDR3, as DNA: TGTGCCAGCAGCTTAGCCGGGCCCCTCTCTGGAAACACCATATATTTT.

The CDR3 nucleotides read TGTGCCAGCACAGGGACGGAATTAACCTACGAGCAGTACTTC. This sequence encodes CASTGTELTYEQYF. The gene calls are TRBV28 and TRBJ2-7; either TRBD1 or TRBD2 may supply D (5 bases each). V lost 7 bases to trimming and J lost 2 bases, with 15 bases between them. The CDR3 covers 14 residues. Germline-derived CDR1 and CDR2 are MDHEN and SYDVKM. Variable domain in full (rest from reference TRBV28 and TRBJ2-7): DVKVTQSSRYLVKRTGEKVFLECVQDMDHENMFWYRQDPGLGLRLIYFSYDVKMKEKGDIPEGYSVSREKKERFSLILESASTNQTSMYLCASTGTELTYEQYFGPGTRLTVT.

The rearrangement uses TRBV6-1 and TRBJ2-1; D gene ambiguous. V was cut by 2 bases and J by 6 bases, with 11 bases left in between. Looked up from germline, CDR1 is MNHNS and CDR2 is SASEGT. CDR3 length: 14 amino acids. This chain's CDR3 is CASSEQLMSNEQFF. In DNA form, the CDR3 reads TGTGCCAGCAGTGAACAACTTATGAGCAATGAGCAGTTCTTC.

The rearrangement links TRBV9 to TRBJ2-3; TRBD2 matches at 13 bases. The CDR3 sequence is 17 residues long. Losses at the gene ends were 0 bases for V and 4 bases for J; bases not matched to a gene: 5. The germline V gene encodes CDR1 SGDLS and CDR2 YYNGEE. CDR3 DNA: TGTGCCAGCAGCGTAGCTACTAGCGGGAGGGGAGCAGATACGCAGTATTTT. This sequence encodes CASSVATSGRGADTQYF.

The V gene is TRBV6-6, the J gene TRBJ1-5; 10 bases fit TRBD1. The J segment lost 7 bases and the V segment lost 0 bases, leaving 3 bases of the junction unmatched. Germline-derived CDR1 and CDR2 are MNHNY and SVGAGI (reference sequence). The CDR3 spans 15 residues. CDR3 sequence reads: CASSYSTGGGQPQHF. The CDR3 nucleotides read TGTGCCAGCAGTTACTCGACAGGGGGCGGACAGCCCCAGCATTTT.

This sequence joins TRBV7-8 and TRBJ1-4; TRBD1 agrees at 10 bases. Germline loops: CDR1 SGHVS, CDR2 FQNEAQ. The V gene end was trimmed by 4 bases and the J gene end by 8 bases; junction bases not matched to a gene: 7. The CDR3 is made up of 15 amino acids. The CDR3 loop reads CASSWTGTGDEKLFF. The CDR3, as DNA: TGTGCCAGCAGCTGGACCGGGACAGGGGACGAAAAACTGTTTTTT.

The J gene is TRBJ2-1, the V gene TRBV5-4; D might be TRBD2 (6 bases). V shed 5 bases and J shed 0 bases, with 12 bases lying between them. This CDR3 is built from 15 residues. Germline CDR1 and CDR2: SGHNT and YYREEE (reference sequence). The CDR3, as DNA: TGTGCCAGCAGAATCGACGGGAGCTCCTACAATGAGCAGTTCTTC. It yields the protein CASRIDGSSYNEQFF.

The chain is built from TRBV4-1 and TRBJ2-3; D might be TRBD2 (6 bases). V lost 0 bases, J lost 0 bases, and 10 bases lay in between. Germline lookup yields CDR1 MGHRA and CDR2 YSYEKL. The CDR3 length is 16 residues. CDR3 in DNA: TGCGCCAGCAGCCAAGATCAGCGGGCTAGCACAGATACGCAGTATTTT. Encoded protein: CASSQDQRASTDTQYF.

The V gene is TRBV4-1, the J gene TRBJ1-5; the D is unclear. Deletions cut 0 bases from V and 0 bases from J, with 3 bases between. This CDR3 is built from 14 residues. The germline gives CDR1 MGHRA, CDR2 YSYEKL. CDR3 sequence reads: CASSQENSNQPQHF. CDR3 bases: TGCGCCAGCAGCCAAGAGAATAGCAATCAGCCCCAGCATTTT.

A note on this clone: Other DNA sequences from this sample encode an identical CDR3 as well. The DNA for the CDR3 is TGTGCCAGCAGTCCCTACCCTCCAGGACAGATATACAATCAGCCCCAGCATTTT. The encoded protein is CASSPYPPGQIYNQPQHF. The rearrangement joins TRBV27 to TRBJ1-5; perhaps TRBD1 as D (6 bases). Germline CDR1 reads MNHEY; CDR2 reads SMNVEV (reference sequence). This CDR3 has 18 amino acids. Deletions cut 5 bases from V and 3 bases from J, with 23 bases between.

This clone has more than one count but fewer than ten. The genes are TRBV7-9 and TRBJ2-4; D is perhaps TRBD1 (5 bases). The CDR3 has 15 amino acids. Germline V gene data show CDR1 as SEHNR and CDR2 as FQNEAQ (reference sequence). Trimming left V 5 bases short and J 0 bases short, with 11 bases between. CDR3 sequence reads: CASSPTDLAKNIQYF. The DNA of the CDR3 is TGTGCCAGCAGCCCGACAGATCTAGCCAAAAACATTCAGTACTTC.

Remarks on this clone: The same CDR3 can be traced to other DNA sequences in this sample. The chain links TRBV7-2 to TRBJ1-1; D is unresolved. The CDR3 runs to 11 residues. CDR1 and CDR2 (germline): SGHTA, FQGNSA. With 3 bases removed from V and 4 bases from J, the gap between germline ends came to 3 bases. The CDR3 nucleotides read TGTGCCAGCAGCTTCGGCACTGAAGCTTTCTTT. Translation gives CASSFGTEAFF.

The chain is built from TRBV6-5 and TRBJ2-1; no clear D gene. Looked up from germline, CDR1 is MNHEY and CDR2 is SVGAGI. The CDR3 is 16 amino acids. With 2 bases removed from V and 9 bases from J, the gap between germline ends came to 20 bases. The CDR3 spells CASSYTTPRMLPEQFF. The CDR3 coding sequence is TGTGCCAGCAGTTACACCACGCCACGAATGTTACCTGAGCAGTTCTTC.

The genes are TRBV4-3 and TRBJ2-2, with no clear D. There are 15 residues in the CDR3. Per germline, CDR1 LGHNA and CDR2 YSLEER. V dropped 4 bases and J dropped 0 bases, with 9 bases sitting between them. CDR3 bases: TGCGCCAGCAGCCGTGCTCCCACGAACACCGGGGAGCTGTTTTTT. Its protein is CASSRAPTNTGELFF.

The chain combines TRBV29-1 with TRBJ1-2; no clear D. Germline V gene lookup returns CDR1 SQVTM and CDR2 ANQGSEA. V was cut by 6 bases and J by 6 bases, with 11 bases left in between. The CDR3 consists of 11 residues. Here the CDR3 reads CSVIGSNGYTF. Written as DNA, the CDR3 is TGCAGCGTCATAGGGTCAAATGGCTACACCTTC.

There are a few counts of this clone. This sequence joins TRBV19 and TRBJ1-1; the match to TRBD1 covers 7 bases. Germline V gene lookup returns CDR1 LNHDA and CDR2 SQIVND (reference sequence). V lost 9 bases, J lost 2 bases, and 3 bases stayed unmatched. The CDR3 contains 12 residues. The CDR3 region has the DNA TGTGCCAGCGACAGGGAAAACACTGAAGCTTTCTTT. It specifies CASDRENTEAFF.